One sample yielded the 32 T cell receptor beta chains listed below, sequenced in a study of blood T cell repertoires in COVID-19 (TCRdb year 2020). Libraries were made using the immunoSEQ multiplex PCR assay. Sourced from immuneACCESS, this table was stored by TCRdb with only in-frame sequences that have V and J called. A share of the clones is absent; for the studies checked, an unresolved V gene accounts for under half, and the remainder has no known explanation. In all, the sample holds approximately 230,000 clones, and about 88% of those were seen once. The ten largest clones take up under 2.5% of the sample. The sample consisted of peripheral blood. These receptors all come from a middle-aged woman who had recovered from COVID-19.

This chain joins TRBV7-8 and TRBJ1-5; perhaps TRBD1 as D (6 bases). The V gene's germline CDR1 is SGHVS and CDR2 FQNEAQ. CDR3 length: 14 residues. Trimming took off 7 bases at V and 3 bases at J, with 13 bases between the two ends. CDR3 in DNA: TGTGCCAGCACCCAAGGACAGCCCAATCAGCCCCAGCATTTT. Translating it yields CASTQGQPNQPQHF.

V gene TRBV4-3 combines with J gene TRBJ1-6; TRBD1 might be the D (6 bases). This CDR3 has 18 amino acids. Trimming cost V 0 bases and J 8 bases, with 20 bases left between them. CDR1 is LGHNA and CDR2 is YSLEER in the germline V gene. CDR3 protein: CASSQERMRGGPDSPLHF. In DNA form, the CDR3 reads TGCGCCAGCAGCCAAGAACGGATGCGGGGGGGGCCTGATTCACCCCTCCACTTT.

A few counts support this clone. CDR3 nucleotides: TGTGCCAGCAGCCCAGTACAGAACGAGCAGTACTTC. This encodes CASSPVQNEQYF. The rearrangement uses TRBV7-2 and TRBJ2-7; D ambiguous. V was shortened by 5 bases and J by 5 bases, with 10 bases between the two germline ends. CDR1 is SGHTA, CDR2 FQGNSA, per germline. The CDR3 consists of 12 residues.

The rearrangement joins TRBV25-1 to TRBJ2-7; 7 positions match TRBD1. V was clipped by 7 bases and J by 7 bases; unmatched bases: 10. Germline V gene lookup returns CDR1 MGHDK and CDR2 SYGVNS. The CDR3 spans 13 residues. CDR3 sequence: CASIRQGTSEQYF. CDR3 sequence (DNA): TGTGCCAGCATCAGACAGGGTACGAGTGAGCAGTACTTC.

This chain links TRBV10-3 with TRBJ1-1; D not resolved. Germline V lookup: CDR1 ENHRY, CDR2 SYGVKD. Trimming took 8 bases from V and 0 from J, leaving 10 bases between them. This CDR3 spans 13 amino acids. The CDR3 sequence is CAIRGGVNTEAFF. CDR3 nucleotide sequence: TGTGCCATCCGAGGCGGAGTGAACACTGAAGCTTTCTTT.

This clone occurred once. The rearrangement joins TRBV12-5 to TRBJ2-5; 7 bases map to TRBD1. V trimming: 6 bases; J trimming: 4 bases; junction bases outside the gene matches: 8. This CDR3 comprises 14 residues. From germline, CDR1 is LGHNT and CDR2 FRNRAP. The CDR3 DNA sequence: TGTGCTAGTGGCCCCCCAACAGGGGTAGAGACCCAGTACTTC. Its translation is CASGPPTGVETQYF.

The chain is built from TRBV6-2 or TRBV6-3 and TRBJ2-7, with D perhaps matching TRBD2 (6 bases). The CDR3 contains 13 residues. V shed 4 bases and J shed 4 bases, with 11 bases lying between them. The germline V gene encodes CDR1 MNHEY and CDR2 SVGEGT. The CDR3 spells CASSWLAIYEQYF. In nucleotides, the CDR3 is TGTGCCAGCAGTTGGCTAGCGATTTACGAGCAGTACTTC.

The rearrangement links TRBV7-2 to TRBJ1-1; TRBD1 is a possible D gene (5 bases). The length of the CDR3 is 13 residues. V gave up 5 bases and J gave up 6 bases, with 13 bases separating them. Germline V gene lookup returns CDR1 SGHTA and CDR2 FQGNSA. CDR3 loop: CASSPGGRAEAFF. The DNA for the CDR3 is TGTGCCAGCAGCCCCGGGGGTCGGGCTGAAGCTTTCTTT.

This clone is a singleton in its sample. This chain joins TRBV3-1 (or the pseudogene TRBV3-2) and TRBJ1-2; 8 nucleotides match TRBD1. This CDR3 region has 17 residues. With V trimmed by 1 base and J by 6 bases, 13 bases remained unmatched. From germline, CDR1 is LGHDT and CDR2 YNNKEL (reference sequence). Here the CDR3 reads CASSQAGWTGPFHGYTF. CDR3 sequence (DNA): TGTGCCAGCAGCCAAGCTGGATGGACAGGGCCTTTTCATGGCTACACCTTC.

This chain uses TRBV3-1 (or the pseudogene TRBV3-2) with TRBJ2-2; D not certain. Germline CDR1 and CDR2: LGHDT and YNNKEL (reference sequence). V shed 7 bases and J shed 3 bases, with 9 bases lying between them. The CDR3 contains 13 residues. The CDR3 protein is CASTLTYTGELFF. CDR3 DNA: TGTGCCAGCACCCTAACTTACACCGGGGAGCTGTTTTTT.

The chain joins TRBV6-5 to TRBJ2-1; 9 bases agree with TRBD1. Trimming at V came to 10 bases and at J to 7 bases, leaving 11 bases not matched to a gene. Germline assignment: CDR1 MNHEY and CDR2 SVGAGI. This CDR3 is built from 14 residues. The CDR3 DNA is TGTGCCACCCTCCGGGACAGGGTTGGTAATGAGCAGTTCTTC. The encoded protein is CATLRDRVGNEQFF.

This chain connects TRBV5-5 to TRBJ1-3; 7 nucleotides match TRBD1. CDR3 length equals 18 residues. After removal of 0 bases from V and 4 bases from J, the junction contained 13 bases not matched to a gene. Germline loops: CDR1 SGHKS, CDR2 YYEKEE (reference sequence). The CDR3 loop reads CASSLVPRTGSAGNTIYF. The CDR3, as DNA: TGTGCCAGCAGCTTGGTCCCCCGGACAGGTTCAGCCGGAAACACCATATATTTT.

CDR3 sequence: CASSLEDSSGHEQYF. CDR3 DNA sequence: TGCGCCAGCAGCTTGGAAGACTCTAGCGGCCACGAGCAGTACTTC. The V call is TRBV5-1, the J call TRBJ2-7, with 7 bases matching TRBD2. V dropped 0 bases and J dropped 5; count of bases not matched to a gene: 8. The germline gives CDR1 SGHRS, CDR2 YFSETQ. The CDR3 totals 15 residues.

This chain joins TRBV4-3 and TRBJ2-5, with TRBD2 identical over 9 bases. The junction had 2 bases not matched to a gene; V was cut back by 2 bases and J by 1 base. Germline V gene lookup returns CDR1 LGHNA and CDR2 YSLEER. CDR3 length equals 15 residues. Written as DNA, the CDR3 is TGCGCCAGCAGCCAACTTAGCGGGGGCCAAGAGACCCAGTACTTC. Translating gives CASSQLSGGQETQYF.

V and J are TRBV29-1 and TRBJ2-7; 7 bases are a match to TRBD1. V lost 5 bases, J lost 11 bases, and 9 bases stayed unmatched. There are 11 residues in the CDR3. In germline, CDR1 is SQVTM, CDR2 ANQGSEA. The CDR3 loop reads CSVRDSLSEYF. The CDR3 DNA sequence: TGCAGCGTTAGGGACAGCCTATCGGAGTACTTC.

The table lists this clone with a count of one. CDR3 region: CASSPKLDRGGEKLFF. CDR3 in DNA: TGCGCCAGCAGCCCGAAATTGGACAGGGGCGGTGAAAAACTGTTTTTT. This chain uses TRBV4-1 with TRBJ1-4, with TRBD1 matching over 9 bases. V lost 4 bases to trimming and J lost 7 bases; unmatched junction nucleotides: 10. The CDR3 has 16 residues. Germline loops: CDR1 MGHRA, CDR2 YSYEKL.

CDR3 nucleotide sequence: TGCGCCAGCAGCTTGCAGGGGACGGTACAGGGTCGGACCGGGGAGCTGTTTTTT. It encodes CASSLQGTVQGRTGELFF. The V and J genes are TRBV5-1 and TRBJ2-2, with D perhaps TRBD1 (6 bases). CDR3 length equals 18 residues. Trimming stripped 1 base from V and 5 bases from J, with 21 bases between. In germline, CDR1 is SGHRS, CDR2 YFSETQ.

This chain connects TRBV27 to TRBJ2-3; 7 nucleotides align to TRBD2. Germline lookup yields CDR1 MNHEY and CDR2 SMNVEV (reference sequence). V trimming: 1 base; J trimming: 0 bases; junction bases outside the gene matches: 4. This CDR3 is built from 16 residues. The DNA of the CDR3 is TGTGCCAGCAGTTTATTCGGACTAGTCAGCACAGATACGCAGTATTTT. Residues: CASSLFGLVSTDTQYF.

Written as DNA, the CDR3 is TGTGCCAGCAGTTTACAGGGGGCTCCCAATCAGCCCCAGCATTTT. Amino acid sequence: CASSLQGAPNQPQHF. This chain links TRBV27 with TRBJ1-5; 8 bases match TRBD1. J was trimmed by 3 bases and V by 2 bases; bases with no gene match: 3. The V gene's germline CDR1 is MNHEY and CDR2 SMNVEV (reference sequence). This CDR3 has 15 residues.

In DNA, the CDR3 is TGTGCCAGCAGCTTAACGCAGGGGGAAAAACTGTTTTTT. As protein: CASSLTQGEKLFF. V is TRBV7-8 and J is TRBJ1-4; perhaps TRBD1 as D (6 bases). The ends were cut back, 2 bases at V and 8 bases at J, with 9 bases in the middle. CDR1 SGHVS and CDR2 FQNEAQ come from the germline V gene. CDR3 length: 13 amino acids.

J is TRBJ1-1 and V is TRBV19; 7 bases match TRBD1. CDR3 length: 14 amino acids. Germline trimming cut 4 bases from V and 5 bases from J; bases unmatched to any gene: 7. The V gene's germline CDR1 is LNHDA and CDR2 SQIVND (reference sequence). CDR3 residues: CASSTSRQGTEAFF. The CDR3 nucleotides are TGTGCCAGTAGTACTTCAAGACAGGGTACTGAAGCTTTCTTT.

The gene calls are TRBV27 and TRBJ1-4; D might be TRBD1 (5 bases). Germline V CDR1 and CDR2: MNHEY, SMNVEV (reference sequence). CDR3 size: 14 residues. V lost 2 bases to trimming and J lost 5 bases, with 9 bases between them. The CDR3 coding sequence is TGTGCCAGCAGTTTAACAGGCGTGAATGAAAAACTGTTTTTT. Its protein is CASSLTGVNEKLFF.

This clone was counted only a few times. The chain couples TRBV6-5 to TRBJ2-5; D perhaps matches TRBD1 (7 bases). The germline V gene has CDR1 MNHEY and CDR2 SVGAGI. Trimming stripped 8 bases from V and 4 bases from J, with 17 bases between. CDR3 length: 14 amino acids. CDR3 residues: CASYPNQGGETQYF. The CDR3 region has the DNA TGTGCCAGCTACCCTAACCAGGGGGGAGAGACCCAGTACTTC.

CDR3 sequence reads: CASGTGGRAEAFF. As DNA, the CDR3 is TGCGCCAGCGGGACAGGGGGCAGGGCTGAAGCTTTCTTT. V is TRBV5-1 and J is TRBJ1-1; 12 nucleotides line up with TRBD1. Germline V gene data show CDR1 as SGHRS and CDR2 as YFSETQ. The CDR3 has 13 residues. V gave up 7 bases and J gave up 6 bases; unmatched junction bases: 4.

Notes on this clone: The same CDR3 is also encoded by other DNA sequences in this sample. This CDR3 is CASSPSGGAYEQYF. The CDR3 region has the DNA TGTGCCAGCTCACCATCTGGCGGAGCCTACGAGCAGTACTTC. V gene TRBV18 combines with J gene TRBJ2-7; D gene uncertain. This CDR3 comprises 14 residues. Germline assignment: CDR1 KGHSH and CDR2 LQKENI. V was cut by 2 bases and J by 2 bases, with 10 bases left in between. The whole variable domain, filled in from reference TRBV18 and TRBJ2-7, reads NAGVMQNPRHLVRRRGQEARLRCSPMKGHSHVYWYRQLPEEGLKFMVYLQKENIIDESGMPKERFSAEFPKEGPSILRIQQVVRGDSAAYFCASSPSGGAYEQYFGPGTRLTVT.

The V and J genes are TRBV7-9 and TRBJ2-1; TRBD2 is a possible D gene (6 bases). Germline values: CDR1 SEHNR, CDR2 FQNEAQ (reference sequence). This CDR3 region has 16 residues. V was clipped by 1 base and J by 4 bases, with 14 bases between them. The CDR3 loop reads CASSLDGTRRYNEQFF. The CDR3 region has the DNA TGTGCCAGCAGCTTAGACGGGACTCGACGATACAATGAGCAGTTCTTC.

Concerning this clone: Mismatch with germline at one junction end may stem from a read error. V is TRBV7-2 and J is TRBJ2-5; 10 nucleotides align to TRBD2. There are 14 residues in the CDR3. Per germline, CDR1 SGHTA and CDR2 FQGNSA. The CDR3 spells CASSLAGEGETQYF. For the CDR3, the DNA is TGTGCCAGCAGCCTAGCGGGAGAGGGAGAGACCCAGTACTTC.

The chain couples TRBV25-1 to TRBJ2-7; TRBD1 matches at 10 bases. After removal of 1 base from V and 5 bases from J, the junction contained 5 bases not matched to a gene. Germline V gene sequence: CDR1 MGHDK, CDR2 SYGVNS. The CDR3 has 15 amino acids. CDR3 in amino acids: CASSEFGTGEHEQYF. The CDR3 bases are TGTGCCAGCAGTGAATTCGGGACAGGGGAACACGAGCAGTACTTC.

The CDR3 is CASSQDRVGEKLFF. Here the CDR3 DNA reads TGTGCCAGCAGTCAGGACAGGGTTGGTGAAAAACTGTTTTTT. This chain connects TRBV2 to TRBJ1-4; 8 bases are shared with TRBD1. V gave up 5 bases and J gave up 7 bases; unmatched junction bases: 6. Germline CDR1 SNHLY, CDR2 FYNNEI. The CDR3 extends over 14 amino acids.

The chain joins TRBV30 to TRBJ1-2, with D possibly matching TRBD1 (5 bases). Germline V gives CDR1 GTSNPN, CDR2 SVGIG (reference sequence). CDR3 length: 13 amino acids. Trimming shortened V by 0 bases and J by 7 bases, and 12 bases separated the two germline ends. CDR3 residues: CAWSVRAGGGYTF. The CDR3 nucleotides are TGTGCCTGGAGTGTCAGGGCGGGAGGTGGCTACACCTTC.

The chain is built from TRBV11-3 and TRBJ2-3, with 7 bases fitting TRBD2. The CDR3 is made up of 16 amino acids. Trimming cost V 1 base and J 4 bases; bases outside gene matches: 8. Per germline, CDR1 SGHNT and CDR2 YENEEA. The CDR3 spells CASSLGMAGEADTQYF. For the CDR3, the DNA is TGTGCCAGCAGCTTAGGGATGGCGGGAGAGGCAGATACGCAGTATTTT.

The V call is TRBV7-2, the J call TRBJ1-2; 9 bases align to TRBD1. In germline, CDR1 is SGHTA, CDR2 FQGNSA. V shed 5 bases, J shed 4 bases, and the junction held 11 bases outside the gene matches. The CDR3 totals 16 residues. The DNA for the CDR3 is TGTGCCAGCAGCATGGGACAGGGATTTTTATCCTATGGCTACACCTTC. Its translation is CASSMGQGFLSYGYTF.